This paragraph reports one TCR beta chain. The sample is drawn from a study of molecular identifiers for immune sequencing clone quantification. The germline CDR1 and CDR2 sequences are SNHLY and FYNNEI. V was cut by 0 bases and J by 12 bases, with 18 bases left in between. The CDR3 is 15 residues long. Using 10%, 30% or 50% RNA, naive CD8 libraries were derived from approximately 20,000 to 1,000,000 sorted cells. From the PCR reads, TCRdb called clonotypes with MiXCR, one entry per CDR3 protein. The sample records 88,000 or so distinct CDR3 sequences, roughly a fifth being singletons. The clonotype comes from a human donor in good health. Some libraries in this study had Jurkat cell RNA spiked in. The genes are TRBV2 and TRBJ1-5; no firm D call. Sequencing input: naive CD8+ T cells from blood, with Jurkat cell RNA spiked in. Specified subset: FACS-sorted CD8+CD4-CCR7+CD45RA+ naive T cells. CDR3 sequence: CASSEARGINQFQHF. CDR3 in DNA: TGTGCCAGCAGTGAAGCGCGCGGGATTAATCAGTTCCAGCATTTT.